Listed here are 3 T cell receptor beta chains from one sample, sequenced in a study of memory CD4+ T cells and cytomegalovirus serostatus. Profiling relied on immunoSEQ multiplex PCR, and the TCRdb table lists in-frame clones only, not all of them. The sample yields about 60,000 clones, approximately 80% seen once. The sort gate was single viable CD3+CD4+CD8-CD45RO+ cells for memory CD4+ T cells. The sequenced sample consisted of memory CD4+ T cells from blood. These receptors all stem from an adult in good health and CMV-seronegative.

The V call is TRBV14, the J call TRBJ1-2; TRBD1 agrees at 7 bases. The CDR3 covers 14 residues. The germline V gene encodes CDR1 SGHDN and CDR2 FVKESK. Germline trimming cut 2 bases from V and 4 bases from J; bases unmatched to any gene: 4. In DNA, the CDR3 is TGTGCCAGCAGCCAATCCAGGGGGAGCTATGGCTACACCTTC. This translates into CASSQSRGSYGYTF.

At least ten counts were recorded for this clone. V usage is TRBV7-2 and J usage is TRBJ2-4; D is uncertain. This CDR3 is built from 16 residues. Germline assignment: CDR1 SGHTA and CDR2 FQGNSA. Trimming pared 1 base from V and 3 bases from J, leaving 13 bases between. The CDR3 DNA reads TGTGCCAGCAGCTTAGGGACCGGGCTCGACAAAAACATTCAGTACTTC. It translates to CASSLGTGLDKNIQYF.

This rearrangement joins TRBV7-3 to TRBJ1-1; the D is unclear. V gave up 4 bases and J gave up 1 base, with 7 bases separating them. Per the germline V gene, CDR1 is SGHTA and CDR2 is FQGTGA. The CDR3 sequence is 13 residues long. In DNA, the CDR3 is TGTGCCAGCAGCTCGGAACCGAACACTGAAGCTTTCTTT. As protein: CASSSEPNTEAFF.